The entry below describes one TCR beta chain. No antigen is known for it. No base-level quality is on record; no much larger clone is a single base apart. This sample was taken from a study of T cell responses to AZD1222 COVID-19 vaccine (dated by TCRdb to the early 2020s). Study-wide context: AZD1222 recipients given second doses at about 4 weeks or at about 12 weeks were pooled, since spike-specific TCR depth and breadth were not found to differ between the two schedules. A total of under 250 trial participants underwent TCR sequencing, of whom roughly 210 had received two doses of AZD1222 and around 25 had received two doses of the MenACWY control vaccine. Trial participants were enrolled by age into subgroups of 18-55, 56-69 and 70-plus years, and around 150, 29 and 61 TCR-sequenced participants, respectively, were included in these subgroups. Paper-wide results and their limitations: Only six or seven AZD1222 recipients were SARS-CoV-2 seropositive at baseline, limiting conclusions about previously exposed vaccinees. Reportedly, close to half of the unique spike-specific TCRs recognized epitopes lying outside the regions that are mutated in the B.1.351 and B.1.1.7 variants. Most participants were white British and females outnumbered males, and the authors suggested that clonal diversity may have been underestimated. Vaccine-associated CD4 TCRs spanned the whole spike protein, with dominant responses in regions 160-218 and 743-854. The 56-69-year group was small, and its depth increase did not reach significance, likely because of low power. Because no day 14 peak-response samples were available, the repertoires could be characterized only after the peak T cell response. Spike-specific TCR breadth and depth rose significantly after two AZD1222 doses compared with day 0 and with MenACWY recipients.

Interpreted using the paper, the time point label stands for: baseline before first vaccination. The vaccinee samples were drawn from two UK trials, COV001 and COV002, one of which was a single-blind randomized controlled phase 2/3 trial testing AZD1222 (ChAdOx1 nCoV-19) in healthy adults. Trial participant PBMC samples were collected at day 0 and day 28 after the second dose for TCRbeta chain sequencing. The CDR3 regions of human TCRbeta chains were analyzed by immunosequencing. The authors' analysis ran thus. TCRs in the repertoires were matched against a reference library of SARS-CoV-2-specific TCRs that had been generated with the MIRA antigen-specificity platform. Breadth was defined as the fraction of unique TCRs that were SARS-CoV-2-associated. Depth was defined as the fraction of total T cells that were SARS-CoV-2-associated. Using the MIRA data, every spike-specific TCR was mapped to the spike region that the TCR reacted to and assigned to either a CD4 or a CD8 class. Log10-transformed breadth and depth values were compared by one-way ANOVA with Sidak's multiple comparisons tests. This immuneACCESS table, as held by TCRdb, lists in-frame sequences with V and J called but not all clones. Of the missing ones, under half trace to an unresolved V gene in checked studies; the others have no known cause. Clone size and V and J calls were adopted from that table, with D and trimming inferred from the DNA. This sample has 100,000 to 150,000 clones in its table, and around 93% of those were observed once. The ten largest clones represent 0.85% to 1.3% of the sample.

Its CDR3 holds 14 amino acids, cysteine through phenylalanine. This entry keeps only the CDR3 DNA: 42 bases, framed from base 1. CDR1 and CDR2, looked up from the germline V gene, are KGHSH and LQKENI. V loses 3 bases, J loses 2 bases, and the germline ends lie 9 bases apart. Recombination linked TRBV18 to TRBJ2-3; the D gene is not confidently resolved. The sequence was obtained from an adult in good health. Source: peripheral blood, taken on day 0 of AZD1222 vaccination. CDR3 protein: CASSPGRSTDTQYF. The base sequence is TGTGCCAGCTCACCGGGAAGATCCACAGATACGCAGTATTTT.